This entry is about one T cell receptor beta chain. The CDR3 runs to 18 residues. The germline V and J ends were trimmed by 0 bases and 4 bases, with 19 bases remaining between them. Looked up from germline, CDR1 is LGHNA and CDR2 is YSLEER. This sample stems from a study of blood T cell repertoires in COVID-19. Study in general: Material from acute and convalescent COVID-19 was sourced from the United States, Italy and Spain.

In the authors' methods: Estimation of nucleated cell counts was performed using reference gene primer amplification. The data were produced by immunoSEQ multiplex PCR, yet TCRdb's version contains in-frame clones alone and is incomplete. V, J and clone size were drawn from that table, and D and trimming were deduced from the DNA. This table holds about 180,000 clones, 88% found once. Sequencing was carried out using PBMCs or T cells enriched from blood (not recorded which). The chain recombines TRBV4-3 with TRBJ2-1; TRBD2 might be the D (5 bases). This receptor was identified in a woman aged 18-35 years who had recovered from COVID-19. The CDR3 sequence is CASSQDPGGLGDYNEQFF. CDR3 bases: TGCGCCAGCAGCCAAGATCCGGGTGGCTTGGGAGATTACAATGAGCAGTTCTTC.